This TCR beta chain was obtained from a study of response to subunit inactivated influenza vaccine (dated by TCRdb to the late 2010s). Describing the broader study: The study used deep quantitative T cell receptor repertoire profiling to track responses to a trivalent subunit inactivated influenza vaccine.

What the research found in general, with its limitations: The authors proposed that each seasonal influenza vaccination may bring in only a limited number of new T cells.

On this clonotype itself: Its antigen is currently not known. No base-level quality is on record; no much larger clone is a single base apart.

The library relied on RT-PCR. The listed sequencing device is Illumina HiSeq 2500. The public reads were reprocessed in TCRdb via fastp at Q25 and MiXCR, keeping in-frame beta chains. Entries that share a CDR3 protein sequence are merged under the most common genes and DNA. The sample profile shows some 480,000 distinct CDR3 sequences; roughly 11% of them were found once. Around 12% of the sample lies in the top ten. Taken from the germline V gene, the CDR1 and CDR2 loops are MNHNS and SASEGT. V is pruned by 7 bases and J by 4 bases, leaving 8 bases of the junction without a gene match. From the cysteine through the phenylalanine, the CDR3 covers 15 amino acids. Only CDR3 DNA is held: 45 bases, read in frame from base 1. Reading the label with the study, this specimen's time point is: more than 40 days after influenza vaccine administration.

This material consisted of PBMCs from blood, taken more than 35 days after vaccination. The chain was built from TRBV6-1 and TRBJ2-3, and TRBD2 aligns with 10 junction nucleotides. The receptor was isolated from a man aged 50-60 years who received an inactivated influenza vaccine. Donor details come from another sample of the same person, matched by shared clones. This receptor carries the CDR3 CASTLLAGPPDTQYF. The bases read TGTGCCAGCACCCTACTAGCGGGGCCCCCAGATACGCAGTATTTT.